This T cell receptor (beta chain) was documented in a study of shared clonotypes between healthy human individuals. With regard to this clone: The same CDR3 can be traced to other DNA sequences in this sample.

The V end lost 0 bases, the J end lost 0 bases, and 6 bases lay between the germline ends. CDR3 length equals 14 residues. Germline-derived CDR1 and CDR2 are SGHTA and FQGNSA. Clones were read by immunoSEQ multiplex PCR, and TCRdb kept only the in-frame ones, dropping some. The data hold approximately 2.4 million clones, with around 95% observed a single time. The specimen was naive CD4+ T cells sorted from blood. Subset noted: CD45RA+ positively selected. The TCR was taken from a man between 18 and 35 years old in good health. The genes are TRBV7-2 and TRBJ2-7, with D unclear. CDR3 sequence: CASSLALTSYEQYF. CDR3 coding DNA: TGTGCCAGCAGCTTAGCGCTAACCTCCTACGAGCAGTACTTC.